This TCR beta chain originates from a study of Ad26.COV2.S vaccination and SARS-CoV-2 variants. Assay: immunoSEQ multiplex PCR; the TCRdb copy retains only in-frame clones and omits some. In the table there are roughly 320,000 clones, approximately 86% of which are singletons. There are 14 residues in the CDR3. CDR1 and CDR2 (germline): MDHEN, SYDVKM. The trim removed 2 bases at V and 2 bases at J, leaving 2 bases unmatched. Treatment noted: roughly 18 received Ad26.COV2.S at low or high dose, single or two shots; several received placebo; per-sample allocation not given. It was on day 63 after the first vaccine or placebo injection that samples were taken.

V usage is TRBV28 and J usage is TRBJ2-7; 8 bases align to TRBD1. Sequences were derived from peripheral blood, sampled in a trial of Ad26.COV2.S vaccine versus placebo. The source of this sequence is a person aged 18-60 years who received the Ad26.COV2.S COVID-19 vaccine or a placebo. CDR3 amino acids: CASSLDRGTYEQYF. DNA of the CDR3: TGTGCCAGCAGTTTAGACAGGGGAACCTACGAGCAGTACTTC.